Listed here are 27 T cell receptor beta chains from one sample, sequenced in a study of blood T cell repertoires in COVID-19. This table comes from immunoSEQ multiplex PCR, and its TCRdb copy is limited to in-frame clones, with some not included. The data show 120,000 or so clones, with about 74% seen just once and 6.2% held by the top ten. The sample consisted of peripheral blood. Receptor source: a man between 65 and 85 years old with acute or convalescent COVID-19.

This chain connects TRBV5-1 to TRBJ2-2; tentative D call: TRBD2 (7 bases). From germline, CDR1 is SGHRS and CDR2 YFSETQ. The CDR3 runs to 15 residues. The V and J ends lost 3 bases and 4 bases respectively, with 13 bases between them. DNA of the CDR3: TGCGCCAGCAGCTATTCAGGGGAGGGCACCGGGGAGCTGTTTTTT. Its translation: CASSYSGEGTGELFF.

This chain links TRBV18 with TRBJ2-3; D might be TRBD1 (5 bases). With 4 bases removed from V and 0 bases from J, the gap between germline ends came to 11 bases. This CDR3 comprises 15 residues. Germline V gene lookup returns CDR1 KGHSH and CDR2 LQKENI. The CDR3, as DNA: TGTGCCAGCTCACAACAGGACCCTAGCACAGATACGCAGTATTTT. This translates into CASSQQDPSTDTQYF. Together with reference TRBV18 and TRBJ2-3, the CDR3 gives the full variable domain: NAGVMQNPRHLVRRRGQEARLRCSPMKGHSHVYWYRQLPEEGLKFMVYLQKENIIDESGMPKERFSAEFPKEGPSILRIQQVVRGDSAAYFCASSQQDPSTDTQYFGPGTRLTVL.

This sequence joins TRBV21-1 and TRBJ1-2. TRBV21-1 corresponds to a pseudogene. This CDR3 region has 15 residues. CDR3 nucleotides: TGTGCCAGCAGCAAAGTAAAGCCTCCCCACTATGGCTACACCTTC. Translation gives CASSKVKPPHYGYTF.

The chain uses TRBV2 and TRBJ1-5, with 8 positions matching TRBD1. Germline CDR1 and CDR2: SNHLY and FYNNEI. V gave up 7 bases and J gave up 5 bases; unmatched junction bases: 1. The CDR3 loop spans 12 amino acids. CDR3 bases: TGTGCCAGCAAACAGGGGGATCAGCCCCAGCATTTT. It is translated as CASKQGDQPQHF. The variable domain in full, with the rest retrieved from reference TRBV2 and TRBJ1-5, is EPEVTQTPSHQVTQMGQEVILRCVPISNHLYFYWYRQILGQKVEFLVSFYNNEISEKSEIFDDQFSVERPDGSNFTLKIRSTKLEDSAMYFCASKQGDQPQHFGDGTRLSIL.

The chain is built from TRBV7-9 and TRBJ2-5; D may be TRBD2 (6 bases). CDR1 is SEHNR and CDR2 is FQNEAQ in the germline V gene (reference sequence). V was cut by 5 bases and J by 5 bases, with 15 bases left in between. The CDR3 totals 14 residues. The CDR3 nucleotides are TGTGCCAGCAGCATGGAGGGCCTGTGGGAGACCCAGTACTTC. Translation gives CASSMEGLWETQYF.

CDR3 sequence: CASSLVDSNTGELFF. The CDR3 DNA is TGCGCCAGCAGCTTGGTGGACTCAAACACCGGGGAGCTGTTTTTT. The chain has TRBV5-1 and TRBJ2-2; TRBD2 might be the D (5 bases). CDR3 length: 15 amino acids. Trimming shortened V by 0 bases and J by 2 bases, and 8 bases separated the two germline ends. Germline loops: CDR1 SGHRS, CDR2 YFSETQ.

This sequence joins TRBV7-9 and TRBJ1-1; TRBD1 matches at 8 bases. There are 15 residues in the CDR3. V trimming: 1 base; J trimming: 3 bases; junction bases outside the gene matches: 4. Germline-derived CDR1 and CDR2 are SEHNR and FQNEAQ (reference sequence). This CDR3 is CASSLGQGSDTEAFF. The DNA of the CDR3 is TGTGCCAGCAGCTTAGGACAGGGGTCGGACACTGAAGCTTTCTTT.

This chain links TRBV19 with TRBJ1-5, with D tentatively TRBD1 (5 bases). Germline V CDR1 and CDR2: LNHDA, SQIVND (reference sequence). There are 14 residues in the CDR3. Deletions cut 3 bases from V and 0 bases from J, with 6 bases between. CDR3 sequence reads: CASSIRVSNQPQHF. The DNA of the CDR3 is TGTGCCAGTAGTATCAGGGTTAGCAATCAGCCCCAGCATTTT. Looking up the rest from reference TRBV19 and TRBJ1-5 gives the full variable domain: DGGITQSPKYLFRKEGQNVTLSCEQNLNHDAMYWYRQDPGQGLRLIYYSQIVNDFQKGDIAEGYSVSREKKESFPLTVTSAQKNPTAFYLCASSIRVSNQPQHFGDGTRLSIL.

The V gene is TRBV29-1, the J gene TRBJ2-5; 13 nucleotides agree with TRBD2. The CDR3 runs 14 residues. V trimming: 8 bases; J trimming: 5 bases; junction bases outside the gene matches: 8. The germline V gene encodes CDR1 SQVTM and CDR2 ANQGSEA. CDR3 region: CSIRTSGGPETQYF. The DNA of the CDR3 is TGCAGCATTAGGACTAGCGGGGGCCCGGAGACCCAGTACTTC. The entire variable domain, with the rest obtained from reference TRBV29-1 and TRBJ2-5, is as follows: SAVISQKPSRDICQRGTSLTIQCQVDSQVTMMFWYRQQPGQSLTLIATANQGSEATYESGFVIDKFPISRPNLTFSTLTVSNMSPEDSSIYLCSIRTSGGPETQYFGPGTRLLVL.

The J gene is TRBJ1-5, the V gene TRBV28; 7 bases are a match to TRBD1. Germline values: CDR1 MDHEN, CDR2 SYDVKM. J lost 6 bases, V lost 5 bases, and 7 bases had no gene match. This CDR3 has 14 residues. CDR3 sequence: CASSPLTGIQPQHF. DNA of the CDR3: TGTGCCAGCAGTCCGCTGACAGGGATTCAGCCCCAGCATTTT.

The V gene is TRBV5-1, the J gene TRBJ2-7, with TRBD2 matching over 8 bases. Germline V gene sequence: CDR1 SGHRS, CDR2 YFSETQ. V was pared by 1 base and J by 4 bases, with 7 bases of the junction left unmatched. The CDR3 consists of 15 residues. The CDR3 sequence is CASSLRSGGLYEQYF. In nucleotides, the CDR3 is TGCGCCAGCAGCTTGCGGAGCGGGGGTCTTTACGAGCAGTACTTC.

J is TRBJ1-2 and V is TRBV2; D is possibly TRBD1 (5 bases). This CDR3 is 15 amino acids long. The V gene's germline CDR1 is SNHLY and CDR2 FYNNEI. V lost 5 bases and J 4 bases, leaving 17 bases between the germline ends. The CDR3 spells CASSLGPTGGYGYTF. In nucleotides, the CDR3 is TGTGCCAGCAGTTTGGGCCCAACCGGGGGCTATGGCTACACCTTC.

V and J are TRBV9 and TRBJ1-6; tentatively, D is TRBD1 (5 bases). Germline lookup yields CDR1 SGDLS and CDR2 YYNGEE. Deletions cut 0 bases from V and 8 bases from J, with 9 bases between. The CDR3 consists of 14 residues. In DNA form, the CDR3 reads TGTGCCAGCAGCGTAGGGGGGGTTGATTCACCCCTCCACTTT. Translating gives CASSVGGVDSPLHF.

The V and J genes are TRBV27 and TRBJ1-1; D may be TRBD1 (6 bases). The V gene lost 9 bases and the J gene lost 1 base, with 12 bases spanning the gap. The CDR3 runs 13 residues. Germline-derived CDR1 and CDR2 are MNHEY and SMNVEV (reference sequence). The CDR3 DNA is TGTGCCAGTGTCGGCAGGGGGAACACTGAAGCTTTCTTT. Residues: CASVGRGNTEAFF.

This sequence joins TRBV5-4 and TRBJ2-1; 10 bases fit TRBD1. The junction had 2 bases not matched to a gene; V was cut back by 4 bases and J by 1 base. The germline V gene encodes CDR1 SGHNT and CDR2 YYREEE (reference sequence). The CDR3 totals 15 residues. The CDR3 region is CASSPGQGSYNEQFF. The CDR3 DNA sequence: TGTGCCAGCAGCCCGGGACAGGGGTCCTACAATGAGCAGTTCTTC.

The chain recombines TRBV4-2 with TRBJ2-7, with 12 bases lining up with TRBD2. With 1 base clipped from V and 2 bases from J, the junction kept 12 bases outside the gene matches. This CDR3 has 19 residues. Germline CDR1 and CDR2: LGHNA and YNFKEQ. The CDR3 here is CASSQGAASGRALAYEQYF. The CDR3 DNA is TGTGCCAGCAGCCAAGGGGCGGCTAGCGGGAGGGCTTTAGCCTACGAGCAGTACTTC.

The J gene is TRBJ1-2, the V gene TRBV5-4; 11 nucleotides agree with TRBD1. Germline assignment: CDR1 SGHNT and CDR2 YYREEE (reference sequence). V dropped 4 bases and J dropped 9; count of bases not matched to a gene: 5. The CDR3 has 13 residues. In DNA, the CDR3 is TGTGCCAGCAGCCCGGGACAGGGGGTGAGCTACACCTTC. Protein sequence: CASSPGQGVSYTF.

This clone is a singleton in its sample. The chain recombines TRBV18 with TRBJ1-2, with 10 positions matching TRBD1. V lost 2 bases and J lost 4; bases outside the gene matches: 4. CDR3 length equals 15 residues. Germline values: CDR1 KGHSH, CDR2 LQKENI. CDR3 in DNA: TGTGCCAGCTCACCAACCGGACAGGGGGGCTATGGCTACACCTTC. It codes for CASSPTGQGGYGYTF.

V usage is TRBV29-1 and J usage is TRBJ1-2; the match to TRBD1 covers 7 bases. The V gene's germline CDR1 is SQVTM and CDR2 ANQGSEA. The CDR3 has 12 residues. V shed 6 bases and J 12 bases; nucleotides not matched to a gene: 13. The CDR3 DNA reads TGCAGCGTGGGGGCGGGACAGTCCACCAACACCTTC. This gives the protein CSVGAGQSTNTF.

The chain links TRBV7-2 to TRBJ2-1; 9 bases are a match to TRBD2. CDR3 length equals 15 residues. CDR1 and CDR2 from the germline V gene are SGHTA and FQGNSA. Trimming at V came to 4 bases and at J to 9 bases, leaving 10 bases not matched to a gene. The CDR3 DNA reads TGTGCCAGCAGCTCTGGGACTAGCCTGAATGGTGAGCAGTTCTTC. It specifies CASSSGTSLNGEQFF.

CDR3 DNA sequence: TGTGCCAGTAGCAATCTAGCGGGAGGGCCGATGGAGCAGTACTTC. This translates into CASSNLAGGPMEQYF. This chain links TRBV19 with TRBJ2-7; 12 nucleotides match TRBD2. V trimming: 6 bases; J trimming: 7 bases; junction bases outside the gene matches: 10. The CDR3 is made up of 15 amino acids. The germline CDR1 and CDR2 sequences are LNHDA and SQIVND (reference sequence).

V gene TRBV11-3 combines with J gene TRBJ2-2; 8 bases agree with TRBD2. The CDR3 has 16 amino acids. After removal of 1 base from V and 6 bases from J, the junction contained 7 bases not matched to a gene. The germline CDR1 and CDR2 sequences are SGHNT and YENEEA. The CDR3: CASSLGAGGGPGELFF. As DNA, the CDR3 is TGTGCCAGCAGCTTAGGGGCGGGGGGCGGACCCGGGGAGCTGTTTTTT.

V usage is TRBV20-1 and J usage is TRBJ1-6; no clear D gene. The CDR3 length is 11 residues. Germline CDR1 is DFQATT and CDR2 is SNEGSKA (reference sequence). Trimming took 3 bases from V and 14 from J, leaving 11 bases between them. For the CDR3, the DNA is TGCAGTGCTAGGGAGGGTCTAACCCTCCACTTT. Translation gives CSAREGLTLHF.

V gene TRBV5-8 combines with J gene TRBJ1-3; 9 bases match TRBD1. V was pared by 4 bases and J by 1 base, with 3 bases of the junction left unmatched. Germline loops: CDR1 SGHTS, CDR2 YDEGEE. This CDR3 is built from 15 residues. The CDR3 sequence: CASSADRGSGNTIYF. The CDR3 nucleotides are TGTGCCAGCAGCGCGGACAGGGGATCTGGAAACACCATATATTTT.

This rearrangement joins TRBV27 to TRBJ1-1; D might be TRBD1 (5 bases). This CDR3 has 17 amino acids. The V and J ends lost 5 bases and 5 bases respectively, with 24 bases between them. Germline V gene sequence: CDR1 MNHEY, CDR2 SMNVEV (reference sequence). The CDR3: CASSPSRGSGGRTEAFF. In DNA form, the CDR3 reads TGTGCCAGCAGTCCCTCCCGGGGGAGCGGGGGTCGAACTGAAGCTTTCTTT.

V gene TRBV7-9 combines with J gene TRBJ2-5; 15 nucleotides agree with TRBD2. Germline trimming cut 5 bases from V and 2 bases from J; bases unmatched to any gene: 6. CDR3 length: 17 residues. The germline CDR1 and CDR2 sequences are SEHNR and FQNEAQ (reference sequence). The CDR3 loop is CASSQPGLAGGQETQYF. CDR3 coding DNA: TGTGCCAGCAGCCAGCCTGGACTAGCGGGAGGGCAAGAGACCCAGTACTTC.

The chain links TRBV11-3 to TRBJ2-1, with 11 positions matching TRBD1. CDR1 and CDR2 from the germline V gene are SGHNT and YENEEA. The V gene end was trimmed by 1 base and the J gene end by 4 bases; junction bases not matched to a gene: 3. The CDR3 sequence is 16 residues long. DNA of the CDR3: TGTGCCAGCAGCTTAGGCGGGACAGGGGGATACAATGAGCAGTTCTTC. This encodes CASSLGGTGGYNEQFF.